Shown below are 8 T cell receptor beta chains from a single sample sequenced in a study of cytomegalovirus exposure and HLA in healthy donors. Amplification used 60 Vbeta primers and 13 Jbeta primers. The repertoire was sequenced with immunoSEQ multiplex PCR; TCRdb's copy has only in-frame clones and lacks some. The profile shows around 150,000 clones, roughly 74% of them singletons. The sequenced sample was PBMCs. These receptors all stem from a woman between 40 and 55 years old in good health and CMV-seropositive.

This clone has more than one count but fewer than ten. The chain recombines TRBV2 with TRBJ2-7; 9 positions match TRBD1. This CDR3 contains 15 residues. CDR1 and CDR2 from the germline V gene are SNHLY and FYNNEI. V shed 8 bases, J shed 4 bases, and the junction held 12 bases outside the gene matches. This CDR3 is CASSLRDREGYEQYF. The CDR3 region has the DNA TGTGCCAGCTCTCTCCGGGACAGGGAAGGTTACGAGCAGTACTTC.

The CDR3 is CASIPGGTSGKNEQFF. The CDR3 DNA sequence: TGTGCCAGTATCCCGGGGGGGACTAGCGGGAAGAATGAGCAGTTCTTC. The chain uses TRBV19 and TRBJ2-1, with TRBD2 identical over 13 bases. Germline V gene sequence: CDR1 LNHDA, CDR2 SQIVND (reference sequence). CDR3 length equals 16 residues. Losses at the gene ends were 7 bases for V and 7 bases for J; bases not matched to a gene: 10.

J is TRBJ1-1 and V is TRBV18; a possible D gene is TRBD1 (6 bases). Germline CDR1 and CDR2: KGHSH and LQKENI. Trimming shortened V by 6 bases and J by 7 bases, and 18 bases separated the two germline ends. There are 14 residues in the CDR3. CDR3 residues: CASSRDRGQSEAFF. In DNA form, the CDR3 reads TGTGCCAGCTCCCGCGACCGAGGACAGAGTGAAGCTTTCTTT.

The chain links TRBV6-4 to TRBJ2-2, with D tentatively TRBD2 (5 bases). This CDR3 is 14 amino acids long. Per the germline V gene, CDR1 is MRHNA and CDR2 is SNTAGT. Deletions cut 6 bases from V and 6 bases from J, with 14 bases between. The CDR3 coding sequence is TGTGCCAGCAGACTGGAGGCGGAATCCGGGGAGCTGTTTTTT. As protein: CASRLEAESGELFF.

CDR3 in amino acids: CASKRDSSYEQYF. The DNA of the CDR3 is TGTGCCAGCAAGAGGGACAGCTCCTACGAGCAGTACTTC. The chain links TRBV2 to TRBJ2-7; 7 nucleotides line up with TRBD1. CDR3 length: 13 amino acids. The trim removed 7 bases at V and 0 bases at J, leaving 3 bases unmatched. Per the germline V gene, CDR1 is SNHLY and CDR2 is FYNNEI.

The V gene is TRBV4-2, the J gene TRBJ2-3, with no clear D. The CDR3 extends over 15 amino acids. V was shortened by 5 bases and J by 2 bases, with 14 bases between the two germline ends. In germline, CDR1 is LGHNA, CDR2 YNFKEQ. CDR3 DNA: TGTGCCAGCAGCGCGCGCGCTACCGACACAGATACGCAGTATTTT. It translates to CASSARATDTDTQYF.

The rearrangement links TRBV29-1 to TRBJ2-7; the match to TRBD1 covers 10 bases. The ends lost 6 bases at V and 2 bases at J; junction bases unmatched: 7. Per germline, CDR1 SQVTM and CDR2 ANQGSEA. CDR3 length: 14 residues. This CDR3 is CSVKPGQGTYEQYF. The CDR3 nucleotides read TGCAGCGTAAAGCCGGGACAGGGGACCTACGAGCAGTACTTC.

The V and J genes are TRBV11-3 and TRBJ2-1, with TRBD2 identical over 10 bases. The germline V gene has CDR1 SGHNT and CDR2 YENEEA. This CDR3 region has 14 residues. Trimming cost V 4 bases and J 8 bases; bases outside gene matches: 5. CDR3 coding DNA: TGTGCCAGCAGCTCCCGGACTAGCGGAGATGAGCAGTTCTTC. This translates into CASSSRTSGDEQFF.